This T cell receptor (beta chain) was identified during a study of shared clonotypes between healthy human individuals. Overall study: Two women and three men aged 18 to 49 served as donors. A donor's plate count was three for CD4 naive and three for CD4 memory; CD8 naive had two and CD8 memory one.

This clone was counted between two and nine times. TCRdb's copy holds only in-frame clones and misses some; the assay was immunoSEQ multiplex PCR. The top ten hold more than 0.9% of the sample, which has over a million clones, around 95% seen once. This CDR3 has 14 residues. Germline V gene sequence: CDR1 SNHLY, CDR2 FYNNEI. V was cut by 7 bases and J by 1 base, with 11 bases left in between. This chain connects TRBV2 to TRBJ2-4; TRBD1 might be the D (6 bases). The specimen sequenced was naive CD4+ T cells sorted from blood. The sample's subset: CD45RA+ positively selected. The receptor was derived from a man aged 25 to 40 in good health. CDR3 region: CASTTGSAKNIQYF. The CDR3 DNA is TGTGCCAGCACTACAGGGAGCGCCAAAAACATTCAGTACTTC. The whole variable domain, filled in from reference TRBV2 and TRBJ2-4, reads EPEVTQTPSHQVTQMGQEVILRCVPISNHLYFYWYRQILGQKVEFLVSFYNNEISEKSEIFDDQFSVERPDGSNFTLKIRSTKLEDSAMYFCASTTGSAKNIQYFGAGTRLSVL.